The 9 T cell receptor beta chains presented below share a single source sample, sequenced in a study of OX40 agonist ivuxolimab in advanced cancers. Generated by immunoSEQ multiplex PCR, the TCRdb table keeps only in-frame clones and is missing some. The top ten hold 40% to 45% of the sample, which has about 18,000 clones, roughly four fifths seen once. Material: CD4+ or CD8+ T cells sorted from blood, obtained in a trial of the OX40 agonist ivuxolimab. These receptors all stem from an adult with an advanced solid tumor such as melanoma, head and neck, liver or kidney cancer.

V gene TRBV27 combines with J gene TRBJ1-5; D is possibly TRBD1 (5 bases). V lost 1 base to trimming and J lost 7 bases, with 11 bases between them. This CDR3 is built from 14 residues. Germline CDR1 reads MNHEY; CDR2 reads SMNVEV (reference sequence). The CDR3: CASSLLSGHQPQHF. The CDR3 nucleotides read TGTGCCAGCAGTTTATTATCGGGGCACCAGCCCCAGCATTTT.

The V call is TRBV6-1, the J call TRBJ1-4; 8 nucleotides line up with TRBD1. The CDR3 has 18 residues. V was clipped by 0 bases and J by 0 bases; unmatched bases: 6. Germline CDR1 MNHNS, CDR2 SASEGT. CDR3 residues: CASSEAGQAVATNEKLFF. The CDR3 coding sequence is TGTGCCAGCAGTGAAGCGGGACAGGCGGTGGCAACTAATGAAAAACTGTTTTTT.

The rearrangement links TRBV9 to TRBJ2-7; a weak D match, TRBD1 (5 bases). The CDR3 has 14 residues. The germline V gene has CDR1 SGDLS and CDR2 YYNGEE. Trimming shortened V by 3 bases and J by 0 bases, and 10 bases separated the two germline ends. The CDR3 sequence: CASSEGFGSYEQYF. Here the CDR3 DNA reads TGTGCCAGCAGCGAGGGGTTTGGCTCCTACGAGCAGTACTTC.

V gene TRBV9 combines with J gene TRBJ2-1; D is unresolved. With 3 bases removed from V and 0 bases from J, the gap between germline ends came to 4 bases. CDR1 and CDR2 from the germline V gene are SGDLS and YYNGEE. The CDR3 loop spans 13 amino acids. In DNA form, the CDR3 reads TGTGCCAGCAGCGACCGCTCCTACAATGAGCAGTTCTTC. It codes for CASSDRSYNEQFF.

The V call is TRBV4-1, the J call TRBJ1-2; D is unresolved. Germline CDR1 MGHRA, CDR2 YSYEKL. Trimming took 5 bases from V and 8 from J, leaving 12 bases between them. The CDR3 totals 12 residues. For the CDR3, the DNA is TGCGCCAGCAGCTTAGACACATCCGGCTACACCTTC. Protein: CASSLDTSGYTF.

V usage is TRBV19 and J usage is TRBJ2-7, with D tentatively TRBD1 (5 bases). V lost 1 base to trimming and J lost 8 bases, with 12 bases between them. The CDR3 loop spans 13 amino acids. Germline values: CDR1 LNHDA, CDR2 SQIVND (reference sequence). The CDR3 nucleotides are TGTGCCAGTAGTATAGGGGGCGAGTACCAGCAGTACTTC. Amino acids: CASSIGGEYQQYF.

This clone is medium-sized within its sample. The chain combines TRBV10-2 with TRBJ2-5; D is unresolved. The germline CDR1 and CDR2 sequences are WSHSY and SAAADI. This CDR3 has 12 residues. Trimming pared 3 bases from V and 4 bases from J, leaving 6 bases between. CDR3 amino acids: CASSETGETQYF. DNA of the CDR3: TGCGCCAGCAGTGAAACGGGAGAGACCCAGTACTTC.

The rearrangement joins TRBV5-4 to TRBJ2-7; no reliable D call. Germline V gene data show CDR1 as SGHNT and CDR2 as YYREEE (reference sequence). The CDR3 is 12 residues long. The ends were cut back, 5 bases at V and 0 bases at J, with 6 bases in the middle. The CDR3 nucleotides read TGTGCCAGCAGGTTCCTCTCCTACGAGCAGTACTTC. Encoded protein: CASRFLSYEQYF.

As regards this clone: One end of the junction does not line up with germline, which may come from a read error. This chain uses TRBV9 with TRBJ2-2, with TRBD2 matching over 9 bases. The CDR3 runs 14 residues. Germline lookup yields CDR1 SGDLS and CDR2 YYNGEE. The CDR3 sequence is CASMSGGNSGELFF. CDR3 DNA sequence: TGTGCCAGCATGAGCGGGGGGAACTCCGGGGAGCTGTTTTTT.